The 3 T cell receptor beta chains below were found in one sample sequenced in a study of blood T cell repertoires in COVID-19 (dated by TCRdb to about 2020). Library construction relied on the immunoSEQ multiplex PCR assay. This is the immuneACCESS table as TCRdb keeps it, with only in-frame sequences that have V and J called. A part of the clones is gone; compared with another copy, unresolved V genes explain less than half, and the rest is unexplained. The sample has 300,000 to 400,000 clones on record, more than 75% of them singletons. Around 3.5% of the sample goes to the ten largest clones. Sequenced input: peripheral blood. The receptors were sampled from a woman under 30 who had recovered from COVID-19.

The rearrangement links TRBV4-3 to TRBJ2-3; D is perhaps TRBD2 (6 bases). Trimming left V 0 bases short and J 5 bases short, with 12 bases between. This CDR3 has 15 residues. In germline, CDR1 is LGHNA, CDR2 YSLEER. The chain's CDR3 is CASSQDKLAGDTQYF. The CDR3 DNA follows: TGCGCCAGCAGCCAAGATAAACTAGCAGGAGATACGCAGTATTTT.

The CDR3 here is CASSQTVTGGEQYV. As DNA, the CDR3 is TGTGCCAGCAGCCAAACCGTGACAGGTGGAGAGCAGTACGTC. This chain links TRBV6-2 or TRBV6-3 with TRBJ2-7; D possibly corresponds to TRBD1 (6 bases). Germline-derived CDR1 and CDR2 are MNHEY and SVGEGT. The V and J ends lost 6 bases and 7 bases respectively, with 19 bases between them. The CDR3 runs 14 residues.

V is TRBV29-1 and J is TRBJ1-3; possibly TRBD1 for D (6 bases). The germline V and J ends were trimmed by 7 bases and 2 bases, with 12 bases remaining between them. CDR1 and CDR2 (germline): SQVTM, ANQGSEA. This CDR3 has 13 amino acids. The CDR3 region has the DNA TGCAGCGCGGGGGCCATGGCTGGAAACACCATATATTTT. Protein product: CSAGAMAGNTIYF.